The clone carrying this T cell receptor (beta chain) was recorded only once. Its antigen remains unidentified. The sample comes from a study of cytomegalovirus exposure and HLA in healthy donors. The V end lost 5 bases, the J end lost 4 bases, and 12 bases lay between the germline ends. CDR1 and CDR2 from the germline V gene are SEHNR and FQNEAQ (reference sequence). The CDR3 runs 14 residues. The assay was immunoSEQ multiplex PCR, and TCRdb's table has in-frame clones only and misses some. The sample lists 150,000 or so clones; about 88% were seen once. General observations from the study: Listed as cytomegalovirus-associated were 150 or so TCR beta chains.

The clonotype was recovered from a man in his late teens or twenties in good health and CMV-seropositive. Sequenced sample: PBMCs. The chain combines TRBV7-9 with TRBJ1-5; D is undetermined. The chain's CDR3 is CASSPSAVNQPQHF. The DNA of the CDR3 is TGTGCCAGCAGCCCCTCGGCGGTAAATCAGCCCCAGCATTTT.